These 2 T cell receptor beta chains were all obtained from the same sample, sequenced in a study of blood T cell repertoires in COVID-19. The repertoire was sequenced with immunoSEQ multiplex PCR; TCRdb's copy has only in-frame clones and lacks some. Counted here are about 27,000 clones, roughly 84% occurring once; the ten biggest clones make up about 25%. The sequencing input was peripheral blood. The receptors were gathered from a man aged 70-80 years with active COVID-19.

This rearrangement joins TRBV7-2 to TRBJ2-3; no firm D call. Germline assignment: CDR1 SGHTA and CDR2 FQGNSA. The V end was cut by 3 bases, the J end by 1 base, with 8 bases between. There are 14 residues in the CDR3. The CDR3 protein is CASSFTSRTDTQYF. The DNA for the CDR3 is TGTGCCAGCAGCTTTACTTCCCGCACAGATACGCAGTATTTT.

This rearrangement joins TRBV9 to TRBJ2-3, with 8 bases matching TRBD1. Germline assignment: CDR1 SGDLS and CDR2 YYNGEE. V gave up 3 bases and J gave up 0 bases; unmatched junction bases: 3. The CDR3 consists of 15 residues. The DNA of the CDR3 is TGTGCCAGCAGCGCGAGGACAGGGAGCACAGATACGCAGTATTTT. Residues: CASSARTGSTDTQYF.